The present T cell receptor (beta chain) was sequenced within a study of blood T cell repertoires in COVID-19. Study-level information: Acute and convalescent COVID-19 samples came from the United States, Italy and Spain. From T cells, B-cell-depleted T cells, or PBMCs came the material, which was cDNA or gDNA.

The CDR3 loop spans 16 amino acids. Trimming cost V 0 bases and J 2 bases, with 13 bases left between them. CDR1 is LGHNT and CDR2 is FRNRAP in the germline V gene. This clone occurred a few times. TCRdb's table, derived via immunoSEQ multiplex PCR, lists solely in-frame clones and lacks some. This table holds about 160,000 clones, approximately 95% found once. The gene calls are TRBV12-5 and TRBJ1-2; D not certain. The receptor was isolated from an older woman with COVID-19, enrolled during active disease. Sequences were obtained from peripheral blood. CDR3 amino acids: CASGLVLGDTNYGYTF. CDR3 nucleotide sequence: TGTGCTAGTGGTTTGGTACTAGGCGACACAAACTATGGCTACACCTTC.